Each of the 3 T cell receptor beta chains below was sequenced from the same sample in a study of blood T cell repertoires in COVID-19 (dated by TCRdb to the early 2020s). Libraries were constructed by the immunoSEQ multiplex PCR assay. TCRdb provides this immuneACCESS table in a form limited to in-frame rearrangements. Some clones are lacking; in checked studies, under half of them reflect an unresolved V gene, and why the rest are absent is not known. Counted in this sample were some 270,000 clones; roughly nine tenths of them appeared once. 1.9% of the sample is held by the ten biggest clonotypes. The sequenced material came from PBMCs or T cells enriched from blood (not recorded which). These receptors were collected from an older woman who had recovered from COVID-19.

This clone was seen just once. This rearrangement joins TRBV24-1 to TRBJ2-7; D gene ambiguous. There are 19 residues in the CDR3. Per germline, CDR1 KGHDR and CDR2 SFDVKD. Between the trimmed V and J ends, which lost 8 bases and 2 bases, there was a span of 30 bases. The CDR3 bases are TGTGCCACCAAGTCCCGACAAATATCCCCGAACCTCTGCCCCTACGAGCAGTACTTC. This sequence encodes CATKSRQISPNLCPYEQYF.

The genes are TRBV28 and TRBJ1-1; D is unclear. Germline-derived CDR1 and CDR2 are MDHEN and SYDVKM. The CDR3 runs to 15 residues. V lost 8 bases to trimming and J lost 0 bases, with 16 bases between them. The CDR3 coding sequence is TGTGCCAGCCTCGATGCCAGTCCATTGAACACTGAAGCTTTCTTT. Its protein is CASLDASPLNTEAFF.

The V gene is TRBV25-1, the J gene TRBJ2-1; D gene uncertain. There are 13 residues in the CDR3. CDR1 and CDR2 from the germline V gene are MGHDK and SYGVNS. With 7 bases removed from V and 0 bases from J, the gap between germline ends came to 7 bases. The CDR3 nucleotides read TGTGCCAGCACCGGTAGCTCCTACAATGAGCAGTTCTTC. Protein sequence: CASTGSSYNEQFF.